Listed below are T cell receptor beta chains from one sample, sequenced in a study of patients and donors after allogeneic stem cell transplantation. TCRdb reprocessed the RT-PCR reads with MiXCR, giving one entry per CDR3 protein. The sample consists of 25,000 to 30,000 distinct CDR3 sequences, around 7.4% of them appearing once. The material sequenced was blood, either unsorted or a sorted T cell fraction (not recorded which). Receptors were obtained from a human donor who was either an allogeneic HSCT recipient or a stem cell or donor lymphocyte infusion donor (not recorded which). It is not recorded whose cells these are; they may come from a transplant donor. Each CDR3 is given without its conserved first and last residue.

V	CDR3
TRBV18	ASSPTTSGKGTQY
TRBV10-3	AISELGRSYGYT
TRBV20-1	SALGLARGGLETQY
TRBV15	ATSRGQARSTDTQY
TRBV2	ASSGGGNEKLF
TRBV4-1	ASSQDGMGQPQH
TRBV5-1	ASSLDPQTGFLNSPLH
TRBV5-1	ASSLAGRNNEKLF
TRBV20-1	SAIQFDRAYNEKLF
TRBV11-3	ASSFRGSGATNEKLF
TRBV5-1	ASSATGPPYEQY
TRBV5-1	ASRLSPQGSVLGLNAGELF
TRBV18	ASLPDQNNEQF
TRBV20-1	SARGRGRDTQY
TRBV24-1	ATSDLGDRGLGETQY
TRBV10-3	AITKDVRSSPLH
TRBV9	ASSAHPTDADGNTIY
TRBV3-1	ASSQESGLAGDPDTQY
TRBV7-9	ASSPYGRGAGYEQY
TRBV28	ASSLWTEAF
TRBV5-1	ASSHGTGGQETQY
TRBV7-9	ASSPTRTGSLSEQY
TRBV6-2/TRBV6-3	ASRLPEGHEQY
TRBV15	ATSRDQTGSSPLH
TRBV18	ASSPQQRVSGNYEQY
TRBV29-1	SVDCELGASYEQY
TRBV7-9	ASSRRVPGLSTEAF
TRBV4-2	ASSQDGTGAGIEQF
TRBV5-1	ASSLGLHSYEQY
TRBV6-1	ASTSWGWGTNTGELF
TRBV5-1	ASSLEGGGYT
TRBV7-9	ASSPGQGFTNEKLF
TRBV19	AGGRGRGHNPQPQH
TRBV28	ARDRTYPYSNQPQH
TRBV7-9	ASSLWRPSTDTQY
TRBV5-1	ASSLDADGYT
TRBV28	ASSLRGASYEQY
TRBV2	ASSPTGFSYEQY
TRBV6-2/TRBV6-3	ASTLGDYQNEQF
TRBV5-6	ASSLPYTSHEQF
TRBV5-1	ASSLGQGADTQY
TRBV15	ATSRGQMQY
TRBV10-3	AIRETGTGENNEQF
TRBV5-1	ASSFYAYTQY
TRBV29-1	SGRGREDNEKLF
TRBV7-9	ASTPTGARGNYGYT
TRBV5-1	ASSPSGTSLFEQY
TRBV15	ATSRTGLAGGRGDTQY
TRBV14	ASSLGTPSSYEQY
TRBV20-1	SASRMGVNTEAF
TRBV5-4	ASSIRGHGGELF